This T cell receptor beta chain was recorded in a study of Graves' ophthalmopathy and Graves' hyperthyroidism. The authors amplified TCR beta CDR3 regions from RNA transcripts. Second-round multiplex PCR came after a first-round RT-PCR that employed HTBI primers. TCRdb redid the calling of the multiplex PCR reads with MiXCR, one entry per CDR3 protein. Found here are around 1,200,000 distinct CDR3 sequences, roughly two fifths of them singletons; the top ten hold roughly 10%. V was trimmed by 5 bases and J by 1 base, leaving 11 bases between them. Germline V gene data show CDR1 as DFQATT and CDR2 as SNEGSKA (reference sequence). The CDR3 covers 13 residues. Certain patients were not enrolled. These were patients with other autoimmune diseases, uncontrolled infections, pregnancy or lactation.

The chain couples TRBV20-1 to TRBJ1-1; the D gene is possibly TRBD1 (5 bases). The TCR sequence derives from an adult man with Graves' hyperthyroidism. Sequences were obtained from peripheral blood or thyroid tissue (not recorded which). The CDR3 sequence is CSAGAGKNTEAFF. The CDR3 nucleotides are TGCAGTGCTGGGGCAGGGAAGAACACTGAAGCTTTCTTT.